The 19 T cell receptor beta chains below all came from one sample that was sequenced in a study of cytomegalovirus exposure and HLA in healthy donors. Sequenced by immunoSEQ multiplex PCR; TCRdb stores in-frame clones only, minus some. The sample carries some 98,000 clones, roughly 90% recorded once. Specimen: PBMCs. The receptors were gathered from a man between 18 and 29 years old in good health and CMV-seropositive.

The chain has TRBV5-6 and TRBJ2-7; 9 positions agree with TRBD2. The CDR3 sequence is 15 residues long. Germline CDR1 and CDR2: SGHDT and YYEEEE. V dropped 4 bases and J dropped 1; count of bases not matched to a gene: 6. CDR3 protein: CASSPPSGTSYEQYF. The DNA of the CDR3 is TGTGCCAGCAGCCCGCCTAGCGGGACTTCCTACGAGCAGTACTTC.

The CDR3 DNA follows: TGTGCCAGCAGCCCCCGTAGTGGACTAGACTTTGGCGAGCAGTACTTC. It is translated as CASSPRSGLDFGEQYF. This sequence joins TRBV7-2 and TRBJ2-7, with TRBD2 matching 7 bases. From germline, CDR1 is SGHTA and CDR2 FQGNSA. The CDR3 consists of 16 residues. V shed 5 bases, J shed 6 bases, and the junction held 16 bases outside the gene matches.

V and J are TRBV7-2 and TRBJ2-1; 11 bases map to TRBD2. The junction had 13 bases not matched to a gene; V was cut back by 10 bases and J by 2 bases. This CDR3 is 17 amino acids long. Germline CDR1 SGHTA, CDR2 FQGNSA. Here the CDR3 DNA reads TGTGCCATCCTATCTTCTAGCGGGGGGTTTGCCTACAATGAGCAGTTCTTC. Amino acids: CAILSSSGGFAYNEQFF.

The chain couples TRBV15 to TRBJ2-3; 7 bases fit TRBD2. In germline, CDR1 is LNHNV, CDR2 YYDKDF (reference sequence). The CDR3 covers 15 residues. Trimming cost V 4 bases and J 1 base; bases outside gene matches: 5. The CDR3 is CATSKRAGGTDTQYF. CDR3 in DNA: TGTGCCACCAGCAAGAGGGCGGGAGGCACAGATACGCAGTATTTT. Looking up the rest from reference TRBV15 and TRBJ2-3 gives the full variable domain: DAMVIQNPRYQVTQFGKPVTLSCSQTLNHNVMYWYQQKSSQAPKLLFHYYDKDFNNEADTPDNFQSRRPNTSFCFLDIRSPGLGDTAMYLCATSKRAGGTDTQYFGPGTRLTVL.

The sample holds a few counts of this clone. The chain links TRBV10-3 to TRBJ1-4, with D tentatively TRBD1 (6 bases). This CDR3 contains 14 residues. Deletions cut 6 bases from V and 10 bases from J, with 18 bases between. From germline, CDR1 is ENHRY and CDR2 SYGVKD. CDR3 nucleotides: TGTGCCATCAGAAGGGACACGGAAGACGGAAAACTGTTTTTT. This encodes CAIRRDTEDGKLFF.

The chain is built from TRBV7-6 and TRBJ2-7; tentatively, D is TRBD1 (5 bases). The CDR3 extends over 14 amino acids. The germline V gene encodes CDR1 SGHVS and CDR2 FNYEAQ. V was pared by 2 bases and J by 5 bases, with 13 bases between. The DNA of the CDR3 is TGTGCCAGCAGCTTATTTCAGGGTGTGGACGAGCAGTACTTC. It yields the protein CASSLFQGVDEQYF.

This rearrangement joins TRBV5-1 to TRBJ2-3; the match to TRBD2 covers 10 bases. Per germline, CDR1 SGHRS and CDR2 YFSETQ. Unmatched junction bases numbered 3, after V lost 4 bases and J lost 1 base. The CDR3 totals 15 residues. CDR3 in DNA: TGCGCCAGCAGCCACGGACTAGCGGGCACAGATACGCAGTATTTT. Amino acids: CASSHGLAGTDTQYF.

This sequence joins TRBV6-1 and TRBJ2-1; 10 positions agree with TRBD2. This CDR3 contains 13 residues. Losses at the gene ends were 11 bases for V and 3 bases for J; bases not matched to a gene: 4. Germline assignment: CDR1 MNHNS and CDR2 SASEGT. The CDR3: CAARTSGYNEQFF. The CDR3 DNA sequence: TGTGCCGCACGGACTAGCGGCTACAATGAGCAGTTCTTC.

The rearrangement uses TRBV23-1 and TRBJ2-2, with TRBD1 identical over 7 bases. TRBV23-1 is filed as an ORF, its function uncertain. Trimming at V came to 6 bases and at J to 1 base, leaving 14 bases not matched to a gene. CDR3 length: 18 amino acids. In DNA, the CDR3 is TGCGCCAGCAGCCGCAGAGGGGGCGCAAAGATGAACACCGGGGAGCTGTTTTTT. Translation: CASSRRGGAKMNTGELFF.

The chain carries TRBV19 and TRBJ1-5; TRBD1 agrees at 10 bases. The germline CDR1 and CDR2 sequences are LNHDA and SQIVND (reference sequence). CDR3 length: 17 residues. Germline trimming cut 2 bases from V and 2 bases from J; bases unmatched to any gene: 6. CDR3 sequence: CASSIPLGTGGNQPQHF. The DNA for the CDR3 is TGTGCCAGTAGTATACCTCTCGGGACAGGGGGCAATCAGCCCCAGCATTTT.

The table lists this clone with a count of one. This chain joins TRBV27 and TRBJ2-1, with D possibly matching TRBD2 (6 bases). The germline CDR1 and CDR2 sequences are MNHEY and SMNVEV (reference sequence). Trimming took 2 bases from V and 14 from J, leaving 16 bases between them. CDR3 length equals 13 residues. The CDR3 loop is CASSLGGSSTKFF. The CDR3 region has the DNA TGTGCCAGCAGTTTAGGGGGGAGCAGTACGAAGTTCTTC.

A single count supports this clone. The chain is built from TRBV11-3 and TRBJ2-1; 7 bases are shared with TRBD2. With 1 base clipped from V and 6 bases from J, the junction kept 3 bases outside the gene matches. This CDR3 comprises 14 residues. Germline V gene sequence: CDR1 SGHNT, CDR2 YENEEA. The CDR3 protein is CASSLGLAGNEQFF. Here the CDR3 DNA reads TGTGCCAGCAGCTTAGGTTTAGCGGGCAATGAGCAGTTCTTC.

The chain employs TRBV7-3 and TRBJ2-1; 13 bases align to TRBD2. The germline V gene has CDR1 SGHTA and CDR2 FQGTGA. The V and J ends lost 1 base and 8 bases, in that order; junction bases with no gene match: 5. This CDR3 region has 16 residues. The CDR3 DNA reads TGTGCCAGCAGCTTAAATTTCGGACTAGCGGGGGATGAGCAGTTCTTC. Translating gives CASSLNFGLAGDEQFF.

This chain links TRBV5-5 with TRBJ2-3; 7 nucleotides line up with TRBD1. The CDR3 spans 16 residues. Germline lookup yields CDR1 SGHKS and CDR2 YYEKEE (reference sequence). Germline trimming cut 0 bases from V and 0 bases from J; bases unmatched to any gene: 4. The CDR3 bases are TGTGCCAGCAGCTTGGCCGAGGGGGCTAGCACAGATACGCAGTATTTT. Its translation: CASSLAEGASTDTQYF. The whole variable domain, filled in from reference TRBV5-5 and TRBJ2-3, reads DAGVTQSPTHLIKTRGQQVTLRCSPISGHKSVSWYQQVLGQGPQFIFQYYEKEERGRGNFPDRFSARQFPNYSSELNVNALLLGDSALYLCASSLAEGASTDTQYFGPGTRLTVL.

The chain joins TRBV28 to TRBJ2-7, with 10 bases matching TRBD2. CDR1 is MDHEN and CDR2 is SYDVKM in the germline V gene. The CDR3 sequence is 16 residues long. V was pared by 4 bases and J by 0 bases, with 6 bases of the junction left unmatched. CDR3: CASSYLASGSSYEQYF. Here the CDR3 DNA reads TGTGCCAGCAGTTATTTGGCTAGCGGGAGCTCCTACGAGCAGTACTTC.

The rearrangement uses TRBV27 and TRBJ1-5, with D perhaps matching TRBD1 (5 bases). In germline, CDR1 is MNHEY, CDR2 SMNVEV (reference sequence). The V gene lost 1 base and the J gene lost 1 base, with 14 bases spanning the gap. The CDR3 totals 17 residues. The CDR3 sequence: CASSLFTVRGSNQPQHF. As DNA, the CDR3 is TGTGCCAGCAGTTTATTCACGGTAAGGGGCAGCAATCAGCCCCAGCATTTT.

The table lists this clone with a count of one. The CDR3 sequence: CASSAEGRQETQYF. CDR3 bases: TGTGCCAGCAGCGCGGAGGGACGTCAAGAGACCCAGTACTTC. V is TRBV9 and J is TRBJ2-5; maybe TRBD2 (6 bases). Trimming took 3 bases from V and 2 from J, leaving 11 bases between them. The CDR3 contains 14 residues. Germline V gene lookup returns CDR1 SGDLS and CDR2 YYNGEE.

In DNA, the CDR3 is TGTGCCACCAGCAGAGATCTAATCACGGACTATGGCTACACCTTC. Translating gives CATSRDLITDYGYTF. The chain uses TRBV15 and TRBJ1-2; D not resolved. CDR3 length: 15 residues. V gave up 0 bases and J gave up 3 bases, with 11 bases separating them. Per germline, CDR1 LNHNV and CDR2 YYDKDF (reference sequence).

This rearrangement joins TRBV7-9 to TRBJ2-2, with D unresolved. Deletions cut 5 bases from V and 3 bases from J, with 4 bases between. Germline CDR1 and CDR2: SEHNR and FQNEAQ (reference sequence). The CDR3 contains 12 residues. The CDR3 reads CASSTDTGELFF. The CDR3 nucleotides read TGTGCCAGCAGCACAGACACCGGGGAGCTGTTTTTT.